This note documents a single T cell receptor (beta chain) sequence. The entry originates in a study of Graves' ophthalmopathy and Graves' hyperthyroidism. The CDR3 is made up of 14 amino acids. Germline V gives CDR1 LNHNV, CDR2 YYDKDF (reference sequence). Trimming left V 5 bases short and J 11 bases short, with 19 bases between. RNA transcripts were the source from which TCR beta CDR3 regions were amplified. RT-PCR was first run with HTBI primers, then multiplex PCR in a second round. TCRdb ran MiXCR on the multiplex PCR reads and lists one entry per CDR3 protein. The sample carries a few hundred thousand distinct CDR3 sequences, roughly 15% recorded once.

Material for sequencing was peripheral blood. J is TRBJ1-5 and V is TRBV15; D call uncertain. This TCR derives from a woman between 18 and 30 years old with stable Graves' hyperthyroidism. CDR3 residues: CATSENPVPGAQHF. The CDR3 DNA sequence: TGTGCCACCAGCGAGAATCCGGTCCCGGGAGCCCAGCATTTT. The full variable domain, its missing parts supplied by reference TRBV15 and TRBJ1-5, is DAMVIQNPRYQVTQFGKPVTLSCSQTLNHNVMYWYQQKSSQAPKLLFHYYDKDFNNEADTPDNFQSRRPNTSFCFLDIRSPGLGDTAMYLCATSENPVPGAQHFGDGTRLSIL.